The 10 T cell receptor beta chains reported below all come from one sample, sequenced in a study of T cell responses to AZD1222 COVID-19 vaccine. The data were produced by immunoSEQ multiplex PCR, yet TCRdb's version contains in-frame clones alone and is incomplete. The data hold 150,000 or so clones, with about 91% observed a single time. This specimen was peripheral blood, taken 28 days after the second AZD1222 dose. These receptors all come from an adult who received the AZD1222 COVID-19 vaccine.

The chain couples TRBV19 to TRBJ1-1, with a weak D call TRBD1 (6 bases). CDR1 and CDR2 (germline): LNHDA, SQIVND (reference sequence). V was shortened by 7 bases and J by 10 bases, with 13 bases between the two germline ends. CDR3 length equals 11 residues. The CDR3 spells CASKATGLAFF. The CDR3 nucleotides read TGTGCCAGTAAGGCAACAGGGTTAGCTTTCTTT. The full variable domain, its missing parts supplied by reference TRBV19 and TRBJ1-1, is DGGITQSPKYLFRKEGQNVTLSCEQNLNHDAMYWYRQDPGQGLRLIYYSQIVNDFQKGDIAEGYSVSREKKESFPLTVTSAQKNPTAFYLCASKATGLAFFGQGTRLTVV.

By sample share, this clone is medium-sized. J is TRBJ2-3 and V is TRBV6-4, with a weak D call TRBD1 (6 bases). Germline V lookup: CDR1 MRHNA, CDR2 SNTAGT. CDR3 length: 15 residues. V was shortened by 6 bases and J by 4 bases, with 17 bases between the two germline ends. For the CDR3, the DNA is TGTGCCAGCAGCAAAGAACAGGGATTGCCAGATACGCAGTATTTT. It is translated as CASSKEQGLPDTQYF.

This chain uses TRBV23-1 with TRBJ1-3, with D possibly TRBD1 on 5 matching bases. TRBV23-1 is noted as an ORF with a role that remains uncertain. The CDR3 totals 17 residues. V lost 8 bases and J 0 bases, leaving 20 bases between the germline ends. CDR3 DNA: TGCGCCAGCGGGTGTACGACCAGGGCCTACTCTGGAAACACCATATATTTT. Translating it yields CASGCTTRAYSGNTIYF.

The gene calls are TRBV6-1 and TRBJ2-7; D gene uncertain. CDR1 and CDR2 from the germline V gene are MNHNS and SASEGT. The CDR3 length is 11 residues. V was clipped by 3 bases and J by 4 bases, with 4 bases between them. CDR3 DNA: TGTGCCAGCAGTGAGTGGTACGAGCAGTACTTC. Translating gives CASSEWYEQYF.

V gene TRBV29-1 combines with J gene TRBJ1-4, with D possibly matching TRBD1 (5 bases). CDR3 length: 14 residues. The germline V gene has CDR1 SQVTM and CDR2 ANQGSEA. V was pared by 6 bases and J by 5 bases, with 16 bases between. CDR3 DNA sequence: TGCAGCGTGGGGGGGAGGGCGAGGAATGAAAAACTGTTTTTT. Encoded protein: CSVGGRARNEKLFF.

CDR3 loop: CASSQDSGASNSPLHF. In DNA form, the CDR3 reads TGTGCCAGCAGCCAAGATTCGGGGGCGAGTAATTCACCCCTCCACTTT. The rearrangement uses TRBV3-1 (or the pseudogene TRBV3-2) and TRBJ1-6, with TRBD1 as a possible D gene (6 bases). Germline values: CDR1 LGHDT, CDR2 YNNKEL (reference sequence). Trimming stripped 0 bases from V and 6 bases from J, with 12 bases between. The CDR3 extends over 16 amino acids.

The J gene is TRBJ2-7, the V gene TRBV9; TRBD2 agrees at 13 bases. This CDR3 contains 17 residues. Per germline, CDR1 SGDLS and CDR2 YYNGEE. J lost 3 bases, V lost 4 bases, and 10 bases had no gene match. The CDR3, as DNA: TGTGCCAGCAGCCCAACAACTAGCGGGGGGGCAATCTACGAGCAGTACTTC. Translating it yields CASSPTTSGGAIYEQYF.

This clone was picked up a small number of times. The sample contains more than one DNA sequence encoding this CDR3. This chain links TRBV6-4 with TRBJ2-5; 7 bases fit TRBD1. Losses at the gene ends were 0 bases for V and 4 bases for J; bases not matched to a gene: 5. The germline V gene has CDR1 MRHNA and CDR2 SNTAGT. The CDR3 is 15 residues long. The CDR3 DNA sequence: TGTGCCAGCAGTGACTCGGCAGGGGGTGTAGAGACCCAGTACTTC. Its translation: CASSDSAGGVETQYF.

The V gene is TRBV11-3, the J gene TRBJ2-1; D is unclear. The CDR3 is 14 amino acids. V dropped 5 bases and J dropped 7 bases, with 15 bases sitting between them. Per germline, CDR1 SGHNT and CDR2 YENEEA. This chain's CDR3 is CASSPSGVGNEQFF. CDR3 in DNA: TGTGCCAGCAGCCCTTCTGGAGTGGGGAATGAGCAGTTCTTC.

The chain combines TRBV29-1 with TRBJ1-3; 9 bases are a match to TRBD1. V lost 7 bases and J lost 0; bases outside the gene matches: 7. The germline V gene has CDR1 SQVTM and CDR2 ANQGSEA. This CDR3 is built from 15 residues. The CDR3 loop reads CSARTGAISGNTIYF. CDR3 coding DNA: TGCAGCGCACGGACAGGGGCAATCTCTGGAAACACCATATATTTT.